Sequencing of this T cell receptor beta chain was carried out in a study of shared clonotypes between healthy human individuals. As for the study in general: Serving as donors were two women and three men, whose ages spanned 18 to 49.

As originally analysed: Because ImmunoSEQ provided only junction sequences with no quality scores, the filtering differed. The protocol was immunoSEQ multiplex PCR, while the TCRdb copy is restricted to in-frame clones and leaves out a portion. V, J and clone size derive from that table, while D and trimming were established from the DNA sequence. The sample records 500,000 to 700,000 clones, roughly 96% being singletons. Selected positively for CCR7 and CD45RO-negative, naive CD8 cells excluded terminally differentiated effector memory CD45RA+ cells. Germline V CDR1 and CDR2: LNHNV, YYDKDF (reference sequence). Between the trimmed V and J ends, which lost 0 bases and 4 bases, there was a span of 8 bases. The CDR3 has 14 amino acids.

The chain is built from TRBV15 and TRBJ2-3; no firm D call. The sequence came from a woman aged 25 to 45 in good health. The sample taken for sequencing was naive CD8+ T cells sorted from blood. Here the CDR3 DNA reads TGTGCCACCAGCAGAGATCAGGTCCCAGATACGCAGTATTTT. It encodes CATSRDQVPDTQYF.